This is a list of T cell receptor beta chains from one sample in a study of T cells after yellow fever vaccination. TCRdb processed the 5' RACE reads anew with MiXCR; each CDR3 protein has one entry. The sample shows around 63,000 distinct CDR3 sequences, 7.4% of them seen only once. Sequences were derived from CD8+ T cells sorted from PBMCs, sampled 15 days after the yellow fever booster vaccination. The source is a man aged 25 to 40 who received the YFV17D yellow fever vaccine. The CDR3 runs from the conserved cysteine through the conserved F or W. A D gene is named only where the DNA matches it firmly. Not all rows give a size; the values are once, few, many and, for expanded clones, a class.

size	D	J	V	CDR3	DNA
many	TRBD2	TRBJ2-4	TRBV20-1	CSARGTSGENIQYF	TGCAGTGCTAGAGGGACTAGCGGCGAAAACATTCAGTACTTC
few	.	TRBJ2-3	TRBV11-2	CASSLGTARDTQYF	TGTGCCAGCAGCTTAGGTACAGCAAGAGATACGCAGTATTTT
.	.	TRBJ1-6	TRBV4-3	CASSQDLDSITNSPLHF	TGCGCCAGCAGCCAAGACTTGGACAGCATTACTAATTCACCCCTCCACTTT
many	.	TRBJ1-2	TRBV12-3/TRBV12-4	CASSLQVNYGYTF	TGTGCCAGCAGTCTACAGGTTAACTATGGCTACACCTTC
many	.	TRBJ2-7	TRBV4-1	CASSPKSLEETTGWYEQYF	TGCGCCAGCAGCCCAAAGAGTCTTGAGGAGACGACGGGCTGGTACGAGCAGTACTTC
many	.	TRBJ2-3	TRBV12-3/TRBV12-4	CASIAATDTQYF	TGTGCCAGCATCGCGGCCACAGATACGCAGTATTTT
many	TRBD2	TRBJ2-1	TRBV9	CASSVRTGTTQQYEQFF	TGTGCCAGCAGCGTAAGAACCGGGACTACCCAACAATATGAGCAGTTCTTC
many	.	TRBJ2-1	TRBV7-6	CASSLGQNEQFF	TGTGCCAGCAGCTTGGGGCAGAATGAGCAGTTCTTC
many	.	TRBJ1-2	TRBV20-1	CSARDRTNYGYTF	TGCAGTGCTAGAGACAGGACTAACTATGGCTACACCTTC
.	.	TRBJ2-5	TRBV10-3	CAISVSGPQEETQYF	TGTGCCATCAGTGTTAGCGGTCCCCAGGAGGAGACCCAGTACTTC
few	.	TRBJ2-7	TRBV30	CAWDRASYEQYF	TGTGCCTGGGATAGGGCTTCTTACGAGCAGTACTTC
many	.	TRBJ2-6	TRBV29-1	CSVEVGSGANVLTF	TGCAGCGTTGAAGTAGGGTCTGGGGCCAACGTCCTGACTTTC
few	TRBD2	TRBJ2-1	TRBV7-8	CASSPTSGSWFGEQFF	TGTGCCAGCAGCCCAACTAGCGGGAGCTGGTTTGGTGAGCAGTTCTTC
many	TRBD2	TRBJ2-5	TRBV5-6	CASSLAGGVKETQYF	TGTGCCAGCAGCTTGGCGGGAGGAGTAAAAGAGACCCAGTACTTC
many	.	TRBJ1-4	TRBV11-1	CASSFFGQNFSPANEKLFF	TGTGCCAGCAGCTTTTTTGGACAGAACTTTTCTCCGGCTAATGAAAAACTGTTTTTT
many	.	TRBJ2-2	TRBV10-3	CAIYTGTSTGELFF	TGTGCCATCTACACCGGGACTTCCACCGGGGAGCTGTTTTTT
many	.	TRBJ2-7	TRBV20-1	CSARIPGEVWYEQYF	TGCAGTGCTAGAATACCAGGGGAGGTGTGGTACGAGCAGTACTTC
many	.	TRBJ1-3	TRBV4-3	CASSGGSSAGNTIYF	TGCGCCAGCAGCGGGGGGAGCAGCGCTGGAAACACCATATATTTT
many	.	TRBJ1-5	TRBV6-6	CASTEGSQPQHF	TGTGCCAGCACCGAGGGAAGTCAGCCCCAGCATTTT
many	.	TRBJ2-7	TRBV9	CASSVGQGGTYEQYF	TGTGCCAGCAGCGTCGGGCAGGGGGGGACCTACGAGCAGTACTTC
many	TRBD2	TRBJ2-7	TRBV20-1	CSAKGLAPYEQYF	TGCAGTGCTAAGGGACTAGCGCCCTACGAGCAGTACTTC
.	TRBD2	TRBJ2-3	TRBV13	CASSLDRTSGRRADTQYF	TGTGCCAGCAGCCTAGACCGGACTAGCGGGAGGAGGGCAGATACGCAGTATTTT
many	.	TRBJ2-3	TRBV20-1	CSAIGSDTQYF	TGCAGTGCTATAGGTTCGGATACGCAGTATTTT
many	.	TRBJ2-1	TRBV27	CASSLTVAPYNEQFF	TGTGCCAGCAGTTTAACAGTAGCCCCATACAATGAGCAGTTCTTC
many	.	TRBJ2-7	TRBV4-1	CASSQNPAAPEQYF	TGCGCCAGCAGCCAGAACCCGGCTGCACCCGAGCAGTACTTC
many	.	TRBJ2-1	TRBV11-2	CASSLSGRGEQFF	TGTGCCAGCAGCTTATCCGGAAGGGGTGAGCAGTTCTTC
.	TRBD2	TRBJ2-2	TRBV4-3	CASSQDTSGTSTGELFF	TGCGCCAGCAGCCAAGATACCTCCGGGACTAGCACCGGGGAGCTGTTTTTT
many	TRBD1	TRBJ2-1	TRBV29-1	CSVEWDRGRNEQFF	TGCAGCGTTGAATGGGACAGGGGAAGAAATGAGCAGTTCTTC
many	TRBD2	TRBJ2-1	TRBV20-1	CSASSGRSYNEQFF	TGCAGTGCTAGTAGCGGGAGATCCTACAATGAGCAGTTCTTC
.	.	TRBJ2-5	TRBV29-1	CSVDPTGQETQYF	TGCAGCGTTGACCCGACGGGCCAAGAGACCCAGTACTTC
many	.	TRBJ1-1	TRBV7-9	CASSFIQGMNTEAFF	TGTGCCAGCAGCTTTATACAGGGTATGAACACTGAAGCTTTCTTT
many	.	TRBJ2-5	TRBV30	CAWSGEETQYF	TGTGCCTGGAGCGGGGAAGAGACCCAGTACTTC
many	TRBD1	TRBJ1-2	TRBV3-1	CASSQALDRGLYGYTF	TGTGCCAGCAGCCAAGCCTTAGACAGGGGGCTCTATGGCTACACCTTC
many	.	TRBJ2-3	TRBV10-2	CASSWRGSTDTQYF	TGCGCCAGCAGTTGGCGGGGCAGCACAGATACGCAGTATTTT
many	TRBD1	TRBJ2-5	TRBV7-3	CASRDSLQETQYF	TGTGCCAGCCGGGACAGCCTGCAAGAGACCCAGTACTTC
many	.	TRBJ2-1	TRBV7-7	CASSPPGYNEQFF	TGTGCTAGCAGCCCTCCGGGGTACAATGAGCAGTTCTTC
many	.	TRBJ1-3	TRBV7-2	CASLPSGGNTIYF	TGTGCCAGTTTACCCTCGGGTGGAAACACCATATATTTT
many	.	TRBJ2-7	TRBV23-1	CASSQEVDSAYEQYF	TGCGCCAGCAGTCAAGAGGTGGACAGTGCCTACGAGCAGTACTTC
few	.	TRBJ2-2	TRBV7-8	CASSMGAGELFF	TGTGCCAGCAGTATGGGCGCCGGGGAGCTGTTTTTT
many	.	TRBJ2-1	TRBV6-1	CASSQGYNEQFF	TGTGCCAGCAGCCAGGGATACAATGAGCAGTTCTTC
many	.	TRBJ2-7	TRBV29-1	CSVDSGSDEQYF	TGCAGCGTAGATTCCGGGAGCGACGAGCAGTACTTC
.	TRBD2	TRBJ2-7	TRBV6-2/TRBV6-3	CASSIAGSYEQYF	TGTGCCAGCAGTATAGCGGGCTCCTACGAGCAGTACTTC
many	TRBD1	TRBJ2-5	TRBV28	CASSSATGGVETQYF	TGTGCCAGCAGTTCCGCGACAGGGGGCGTAGAGACCCAGTACTTC
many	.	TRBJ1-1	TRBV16	CASSQSQGNTEAFF	TGTGCCAGCAGCCAATCACAGGGTAACACTGAAGCTTTCTTT
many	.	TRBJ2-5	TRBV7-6	CASSSRIQETQYF	TGTGCCAGCAGCTCGAGAATTCAAGAGACCCAGTACTTC
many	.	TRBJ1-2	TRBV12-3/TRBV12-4	CASTWGREGYGYTF	TGTGCCAGCACCTGGGGCAGGGAGGGCTATGGCTACACCTTC
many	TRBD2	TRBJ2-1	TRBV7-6	CASSLEGLPNEQFF	TGTGCCAGCAGCTTGGAGGGACTACCCAATGAGCAGTTCTTC
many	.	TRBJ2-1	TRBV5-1	CASSLEDNEQFF	TGCGCCAGCAGCTTGGAAGACAATGAGCAGTTCTTC
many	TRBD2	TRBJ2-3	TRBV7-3	CASSTGLAGTDTQYF	TGTGCCAGCAGTACGGGACTAGCTGGCACAGATACGCAGTATTTT
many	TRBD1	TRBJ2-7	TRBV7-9	CASSSSGQGIYEQYF	TGTGCCAGCAGCTCCTCGGGACAGGGTATCTACGAGCAGTACTTC
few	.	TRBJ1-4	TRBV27	CTSSTRGDPEKLFF	TGCACCAGCAGTACCCGGGGGGACCCCGAAAAACTGTTTTTT
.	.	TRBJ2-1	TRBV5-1	CASSPLPGPGNNEQFF	TGCGCCAGCAGCCCTTTGCCAGGTCCGGGGAACAATGAGCAGTTCTTC
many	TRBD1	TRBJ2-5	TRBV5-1	CASSFSLTGLQETQYF	TGCGCCAGCAGCTTTAGCCTGACAGGGCTCCAAGAGACCCAGTACTTC
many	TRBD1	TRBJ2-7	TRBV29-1	CSVEKGQGIEQYF	TGCAGCGTTGAAAAGGGACAGGGAATCGAGCAGTACTTC
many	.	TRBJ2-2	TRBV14	CASSPVGPIRDTGELFF	TGTGCCAGCAGCCCGGTCGGGCCCATTAGGGACACCGGGGAGCTGTTTTTT